Below, 10 T cell receptor beta chains from the same sample are listed, as sequenced in a study of cytomegalovirus exposure and HLA in healthy donors. The PCR had 60 Vbeta and 13 Jbeta primers. Sequencing used immunoSEQ multiplex PCR; TCRdb keeps in-frame clones, though not all of them. The sample yields 100,000 or so clones, 75% seen once. The material sequenced was PBMCs. The receptors derive from a man aged 50-60 years in good health and CMV-seronegative.

J is TRBJ2-3 and V is TRBV29-1; TRBD1 is a possible D gene (6 bases). Germline V gives CDR1 SQVTM, CDR2 ANQGSEA. V was trimmed by 3 bases and J by 4 bases, leaving 11 bases between them. CDR3 length equals 13 residues. The CDR3: CSVDLGASDTQYF. The CDR3 bases are TGCAGCGTTGACTTGGGGGCCTCAGATACGCAGTATTTT.

This chain links TRBV6-1 with TRBJ2-7, with D possibly being TRBD2 (5 bases). Germline loops: CDR1 MNHNS, CDR2 SASEGT. The CDR3 loop spans 15 amino acids. Between the trimmed V and J ends, which lost 2 bases and 2 bases, there was a span of 13 bases. CDR3 region: CASSETSGRAYEQYF. CDR3 in DNA: TGTGCCAGCAGTGAAACGAGCGGCCGAGCCTACGAGCAGTACTTC.

The chain joins TRBV5-5 to TRBJ2-3, with 10 bases lining up with TRBD2. The CDR3 has 15 residues. Germline CDR1 is SGHKS and CDR2 is YYEKEE (reference sequence). Germline trimming cut 4 bases from V and 2 bases from J; bases unmatched to any gene: 4. CDR3 in amino acids: CASSVAGGTTDTQYF. In DNA, the CDR3 is TGTGCCAGCAGCGTAGCGGGGGGAACCACAGATACGCAGTATTTT.

The chain recombines TRBV10-3 with TRBJ1-1; D may be TRBD1 (6 bases). Germline lookup yields CDR1 ENHRY and CDR2 SYGVKD. V lost 5 bases and J lost 1, with 11 bases in between. The CDR3 is 14 amino acids. CDR3 nucleotides: TGTGCCATCAGTTCCACAGGGTCGAACACTGAAGCTTTCTTT. It codes for CAISSTGSNTEAFF.

This chain links TRBV27 with TRBJ2-7; 7 nucleotides agree with TRBD1. The CDR3 has 13 amino acids. Germline values: CDR1 MNHEY, CDR2 SMNVEV (reference sequence). V gave up 6 bases and J gave up 6 bases; unmatched junction bases: 8. The CDR3 bases are TGTGCCAGCAGGAGGACAGGCTCTACCGAGCAGTACTTC. Translating gives CASRRTGSTEQYF.

The gene calls are TRBV4-1 and TRBJ1-1, with D perhaps TRBD1 (5 bases). V was shortened by 4 bases and J by 5 bases, with 11 bases between the two germline ends. Per the germline V gene, CDR1 is MGHRA and CDR2 is YSYEKL. The CDR3 runs 13 residues. CDR3 in amino acids: CASSRIGDTEAFF. CDR3 DNA: TGCGCCAGCAGCCGGATAGGGGATACTGAAGCTTTCTTT.

This rearrangement joins TRBV29-1 to TRBJ2-3, with 8 bases identical to TRBD1. J was trimmed by 1 base and V by 6 bases; bases with no gene match: 12. Germline assignment: CDR1 SQVTM and CDR2 ANQGSEA. The CDR3 consists of 16 residues. The CDR3 sequence is CSVRGAGGRGTDTQYF. The CDR3 DNA reads TGCAGCGTCCGAGGGGCAGGGGGCAGGGGCACAGATACGCAGTATTTT.

The CDR3 is CASSIHENDGYTF. The CDR3 nucleotides are TGTGCCAGTAGTATTCATGAGAATGATGGCTACACCTTC. The rearrangement joins TRBV19 to TRBJ1-2; D is undetermined. V was clipped by 3 bases and J by 6 bases, with 11 bases between them. The CDR3 runs to 13 residues. Germline-derived CDR1 and CDR2 are LNHDA and SQIVND (reference sequence). Full variable domain (rest looked up from reference TRBV19 and TRBJ1-2): DGGITQSPKYLFRKEGQNVTLSCEQNLNHDAMYWYRQDPGQGLRLIYYSQIVNDFQKGDIAEGYSVSREKKESFPLTVTSAQKNPTAFYLCASSIHENDGYTFGSGTRLTVV.

The chain uses TRBV12-2 and TRBJ2-5; the table's D call of TRBD2 was not tested on the DNA. TRBV12-2 is a known pseudogene. This CDR3 is 17 amino acids long. DNA of the CDR3: TGTGCAAGTCGCTCCGGGAGTCTAGCGGGAGGGGAAGAGACCCAGTACTTC. Translating gives CASRSGSLAGGEETQYF.

This chain uses TRBV2 with TRBJ1-5, with D unresolved. Germline V CDR1 and CDR2: SNHLY, FYNNEI. This CDR3 is built from 15 residues. Trimming took off 2 bases at V and 9 bases at J, with 17 bases between the two ends. This chain's CDR3 is CASSEFRGLGWPQHF. The CDR3 DNA is TGTGCCAGCAGTGAATTCCGAGGGCTGGGTTGGCCCCAGCATTTT.